The 20 T cell receptor beta chains below were found in one sample sequenced in a study of cytomegalovirus exposure and HLA in healthy donors. The PCR had 60 Vbeta and 13 Jbeta primers. Clones were sequenced by immunoSEQ multiplex PCR, and TCRdb holds only the in-frame ones, with some missing. Here the sample spans tens of thousands of clones, roughly 70% being singletons. Sequencing was done on a sample of PBMCs. The receptors stem from a man aged 50 to 59 in good health and CMV-seropositive.

The genes are TRBV20-1 and TRBJ1-1; D remains unclear. The CDR3 contains 10 residues. Trimming stripped 5 bases from V and 6 bases from J, with 7 bases between. In germline, CDR1 is DFQATT, CDR2 SNEGSKA (reference sequence). In DNA form, the CDR3 reads TGCAGTGCTTCCAGGCCTGAAGCTTTCTTT. It encodes CSASRPEAFF.

The chain uses TRBV28 and TRBJ1-2; 7 nucleotides match TRBD1. V dropped 4 bases and J dropped 2; count of bases not matched to a gene: 4. This CDR3 region has 14 residues. CDR1 and CDR2 (germline): MDHEN, SYDVKM. The CDR3 spells CASSSGQINYGYTF. The CDR3 bases are TGTGCCAGCAGTTCGGGACAGATAAACTATGGCTACACCTTC.

CDR3 nucleotide sequence: TGTGCCAGCAGTTTAGGCGGGAGTACCTACGAGCAGTACTTC. Translating gives CASSLGGSTYEQYF. The chain has TRBV27 and TRBJ2-7, with 7 bases identical to TRBD2. The CDR3 is made up of 14 amino acids. With V trimmed by 2 bases and J by 2 bases, 3 bases remained unmatched. Germline V gives CDR1 MNHEY, CDR2 SMNVEV (reference sequence).

The chain carries TRBV6-6 and TRBJ2-7; no clear D. The CDR3 runs to 13 residues. The V and J ends lost 2 bases and 4 bases respectively, with 9 bases between them. Germline CDR1 and CDR2: MNHNY and SVGAGI (reference sequence). The CDR3 protein is CASSYQQLYEQYF. CDR3 coding DNA: TGTGCCAGCAGTTACCAACAGCTATACGAGCAGTACTTC.

The V call is TRBV18, the J call TRBJ1-2; D remains ambiguous. Germline V gene lookup returns CDR1 KGHSH and CDR2 LQKENI. Between the trimmed V and J ends, which lost 3 bases and 0 bases, there was a span of 14 bases. This CDR3 comprises 16 residues. CDR3 loop: CASSPLREQANYGYTF. CDR3 nucleotide sequence: TGTGCCAGCTCACCGCTCCGGGAGCAAGCTAACTATGGCTACACCTTC.

This chain uses TRBV7-2 with TRBJ2-1; the match to TRBD2 covers 9 bases. The CDR3 contains 15 residues. Trimming removed 5 bases from V and 7 bases from J; junction bases left unmatched: 9. Germline V gives CDR1 SGHTA, CDR2 FQGNSA. The DNA of the CDR3 is TGTGCCAGCAGCCGAGCGGGGGGCCGGAGGAATGAGCAGTTCTTC. Its translation: CASSRAGGRRNEQFF.

The chain recombines TRBV19 with TRBJ1-5; TRBD1 matches 7 bases. Germline trimming cut 6 bases from V and 11 bases from J; bases unmatched to any gene: 13. Germline loops: CDR1 LNHDA, CDR2 SQIVND (reference sequence). This CDR3 has 14 residues. The CDR3 DNA reads as TGTGCCAGTAGCCTCGGACAGGCGGCCACTACCCAGCATTTT. This encodes CASSLGQAATTQHF.

This chain's CDR3 is CSVIAVPGPGANVLTF. The DNA for the CDR3 is TGCAGCGTTATCGCAGTCCCAGGGCCTGGGGCCAACGTCCTGACTTTC. The V call is TRBV29-1, the J call TRBJ2-6; a possible D gene is TRBD1 (5 bases). The CDR3 has 16 residues. V was clipped by 5 bases and J by 2 bases, with 16 bases between them. Germline loops: CDR1 SQVTM, CDR2 ANQGSEA.

J is TRBJ2-6 and V is TRBV29-1; 9 bases line up with TRBD1. This CDR3 is 15 amino acids long. Germline V gene sequence: CDR1 SQVTM, CDR2 ANQGSEA. The V gene end was trimmed by 6 bases and the J gene end by 4 bases; junction bases not matched to a gene: 7. In DNA, the CDR3 is TGCAGCGTCGCCGGGACAGGGACCGGGGCCAACGTCCTGACTTTC. Translated, it gives CSVAGTGTGANVLTF.

This clone was seen a single time. The V call is TRBV5-1, the J call TRBJ2-2, with 8 bases identical to TRBD1. Looked up from germline, CDR1 is SGHRS and CDR2 is YFSETQ. This CDR3 spans 15 amino acids. V shed 1 base, J shed 5 bases, and the junction held 4 bases outside the gene matches. The CDR3 sequence is CASSLQGAGTGELFF. The CDR3 coding sequence is TGCGCCAGCAGCTTGCAGGGGGCCGGGACCGGGGAGCTGTTTTTT.

This clone was counted once. J is TRBJ1-1 and V is TRBV12-5; a possible D gene is TRBD1 (5 bases). The CDR3 totals 15 residues. CDR1 and CDR2 (germline): LGHNT, FRNRAP. Trimming left V 2 bases short and J 1 base short, with 11 bases between. CDR3 nucleotides: TGTGCTAGTGGTTTGACCCAGGGAGGGAACACTGAAGCTTTCTTT. This codes for CASGLTQGGNTEAFF.

The chain carries TRBV5-1 and TRBJ2-4; 12 bases match TRBD2. J was trimmed by 3 bases and V by 4 bases; bases with no gene match: 8. There are 17 residues in the CDR3. Germline values: CDR1 SGHRS, CDR2 YFSETQ. CDR3 in DNA: TGCGCCAGCAGCGTCGGACTAGCGGGAAATCTCAAAAACATTCAGTACTTC. Amino acid sequence: CASSVGLAGNLKNIQYF. Full variable domain (remainder filled in from reference TRBV5-1 and TRBJ2-4): KAGVTQTPRYLIKTRGQQVTLSCSPISGHRSVSWYQQTPGQGLQFLFEYFSETQRNKGNFPGRFSGRQFSNSRSEMNVSTLELGDSALYLCASSVGLAGNLKNIQYFGAGTRLSVL.

The rearrangement uses TRBV5-4 and TRBJ1-4; D call uncertain. Between the trimmed V and J ends, which lost 1 base and 2 bases, there was a span of 3 bases. Looked up from germline, CDR1 is SGHNT and CDR2 is YYREEE (reference sequence). This CDR3 has 13 amino acids. The CDR3 DNA sequence: TGTGCCAGCAGCTTGTCGACTAATGAAAAACTGTTTTTT. The encoded protein is CASSLSTNEKLFF.

The J gene is TRBJ2-5, the V gene TRBV5-1; 7 bases map to TRBD2. There are 14 residues in the CDR3. Germline-derived CDR1 and CDR2 are SGHRS and YFSETQ. J was trimmed by 3 bases and V by 1 base; bases with no gene match: 3. Here the CDR3 DNA reads TGCGCCAGCAGCTTGAGGCTAGCGGAAGAGACCCAGTACTTC. Translated: CASSLRLAEETQYF.

This clone was picked up one time. The chain uses TRBV7-9 and TRBJ2-1; 11 bases match TRBD2. CDR3 size: 16 residues. Trimming cost V 1 base and J 10 bases; bases outside gene matches: 9. CDR1 SEHNR and CDR2 FQNEAQ come from the germline V gene (reference sequence). CDR3 DNA: TGTGCCAGCAGCTTAGTTGTAGCGGGGGGGCTCTGGGAGCAGTTCTTC. Its translation is CASSLVVAGGLWEQFF.

The gene calls are TRBV5-4 and TRBJ2-7; TRBD2 might be the D (7 bases). The CDR3 is 16 residues long. Trimming took 4 bases from V and 0 from J, leaving 17 bases between them. CDR1 and CDR2 (germline): SGHNT, YYREEE (reference sequence). DNA for the CDR3: TGTGCCAGCAGCCCTAGAGGGGGGGTCAGCTCCTACGAGCAGTACTTC. Encoded protein: CASSPRGGVSSYEQYF.

The rearrangement joins TRBV14 to TRBJ1-6; TRBD1 agrees at 12 bases. Germline assignment: CDR1 SGHDN and CDR2 FVKESK. Trimming took 4 bases from V and 9 from J; bases not matched to a gene: 10. This CDR3 comprises 17 residues. The CDR3 sequence: CASSLGTGGSARSPLHF. The DNA of the CDR3 is TGTGCCAGCAGCCTAGGGACAGGGGGCTCGGCTCGTTCACCCCTCCACTTT. Together with reference TRBV14 and TRBJ1-6, the CDR3 gives the full variable domain: EAGVTQFPSHSVIEKGQTVTLRCDPISGHDNLYWYRRVMGKEIKFLLHFVKESKQDESGMPNNRFLAERTGGTYSTLKVQPAELEDSGVYFCASSLGTGGSARSPLHFGNGTRLTVT.

This clone has just a few counts. V and J are TRBV5-1 and TRBJ1-2, with 9 bases lining up with TRBD1. This CDR3 spans 18 amino acids. V dropped 0 bases and J dropped 3; count of bases not matched to a gene: 12. In germline, CDR1 is SGHRS, CDR2 YFSETQ. DNA for the CDR3: TGCGCCAGCAGCTTGGCCGCACCGCTTGACAGGGGGGACTATGGCTACACCTTC. The encoded protein is CASSLAAPLDRGDYGYTF. Full variable domain (remainder filled in from reference TRBV5-1 and TRBJ1-2): KAGVTQTPRYLIKTRGQQVTLSCSPISGHRSVSWYQQTPGQGLQFLFEYFSETQRNKGNFPGRFSGRQFSNSRSEMNVSTLELGDSALYLCASSLAAPLDRGDYGYTFGSGTRLTVV.

The CDR3 sequence is CASSYSLANGSPLHF. As DNA, the CDR3 is TGTGCCAGCAGTTACTCGTTGGCAAATGGTTCACCCCTCCACTTT. This chain uses TRBV6-6 with TRBJ1-6; unclear D gene. The CDR3 covers 15 residues. Germline-derived CDR1 and CDR2 are MNHNY and SVGAGI (reference sequence). The ends were cut back, 0 bases at V and 9 bases at J, with 12 bases in the middle.

The chain employs TRBV5-1 and TRBJ2-5; TRBD1 matches at 11 bases. This CDR3 region has 16 residues. Germline-derived CDR1 and CDR2 are SGHRS and YFSETQ. With V trimmed by 4 bases and J by 2 bases, 7 bases remained unmatched. The CDR3 region is CASSGEGQGDQETQYF. CDR3 in DNA: TGCGCCAGCAGCGGGGAGGGACAGGGGGATCAAGAGACCCAGTACTTC.